This T cell receptor beta chain was identified during a study of TIL therapy for anti-PD-1-resistant metastatic lung cancer. Across the whole study: Tumors carried a median about 1.5 non-synonymous mutations per megabase.

The germline V gene has CDR1 LGHDT and CDR2 YNNKEL (reference sequence). V shed 6 bases and J shed 4 bases, with 6 bases lying between them. This CDR3 is built from 11 residues. The immunoSEQ assay was v3. Sequencing used immunoSEQ multiplex PCR; TCRdb keeps in-frame clones, though not all of them. The data hold around 20,000 clones, with 60% to 80% observed a single time. As for time point: pre-treatment sample, taken before nivolumab and TIL therapy. The chain links TRBV3-1 (or the pseudogene TRBV3-2) to TRBJ1-1; unclear D gene. This clonotype was sampled from a person aged 30 to 80 with non-small cell lung cancer. This specimen was blood, taken at baseline. The CDR3 reads CASSAGTEAFF. The CDR3, as DNA: TGTGCCAGCAGTGCCGGCACTGAAGCTTTCTTT.